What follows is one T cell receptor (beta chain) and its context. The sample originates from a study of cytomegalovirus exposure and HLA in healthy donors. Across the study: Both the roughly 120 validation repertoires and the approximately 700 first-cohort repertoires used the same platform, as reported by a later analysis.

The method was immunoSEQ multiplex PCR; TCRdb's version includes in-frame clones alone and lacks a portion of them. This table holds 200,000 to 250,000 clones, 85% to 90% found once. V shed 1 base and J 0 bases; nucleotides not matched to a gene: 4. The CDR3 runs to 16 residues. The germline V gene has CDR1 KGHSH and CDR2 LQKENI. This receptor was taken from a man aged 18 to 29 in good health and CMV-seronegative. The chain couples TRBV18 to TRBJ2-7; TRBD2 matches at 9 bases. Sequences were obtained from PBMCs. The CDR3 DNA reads TGTGCCAGCTCACCACAGGGTAGCGGGAGCTCCTACGAGCAGTACTTC. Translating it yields CASSPQGSGSSYEQYF.